This T cell receptor (beta chain) stems from a study of beta chain features in type 1 diabetes. Study-level background: Age and gender were similar between patients and healthy donors, as were cell yields. Findings of the study overall: Any HLA effect on TCRB rearrangement was left unresolved by small sub-analyses. VDJ junctions from type 1 diabetes patients carried fewer insertions and larger deletions.

Trimming stripped 5 bases from V and 3 bases from J, with 10 bases between. Germline values: CDR1 MNHNS, CDR2 SASEGT. The CDR3 is 13 amino acids. To note about this clone: Its antigen is still unknown.

On average, the one heparinised blood draw given by each donor was 90 to 150 mL. Every bit of the isolated RNA underwent reverse transcription, so sequencing read expressed TCRB transcripts. The repertoire was sequenced with immunoSEQ multiplex PCR; TCRdb's copy has only in-frame clones and lacks some. The sample shows about 130,000 clones, around a tenth of them seen only once. The sample consisted of central memory CD4+ T cells from blood. The chain combines TRBV6-1 with TRBJ1-2, with TRBD1 as a possible D gene (5 bases). The sequence derives from a man aged 18 to 30 in good health. In DNA form, the CDR3 reads TGTGCCAGCAGTCTTGACAGCTACTATGGCTACACCTTC. Protein sequence: CASSLDSYYGYTF.